This record covers a single TCR beta chain. The antigen remains unidentified. The data stem from a study of identical twins. TCRdb re-analysed the 5' RACE reads in MiXCR, keeping a single row per CDR3 protein. The sample holds approximately 550,000 distinct CDR3 sequences; more than 20% are singletons and the top ten take 0.48%. Broader study findings: Within monozygotic twins, out-of-frame TCR alpha sharing was underestimated by the models. It was cross-sectional statistical analysis, not following the same donors, that the conclusions relied on.

CDR1 is DFQATT and CDR2 is SNEGSKA in the germline V gene (reference sequence). This CDR3 has 14 amino acids. Trimming took 5 bases from V and 2 from J, leaving 13 bases between them. These data were also filed under a second study, of yellow fever vaccine responses in identical twins.

The TCR originated in a woman under 30 in good health. Sequencing used CD4+ T cells sorted from blood. V and J are TRBV20-1 and TRBJ1-3; the D is unclear. In nucleotides, the CDR3 is TGCAGTGCTGAAAAACCCAACCCTGGAAACACCATATATTTT. It codes for CSAEKPNPGNTIYF.